Listed below are T cell receptor beta chains from one sample, sequenced in a study of blood T cell repertoires in COVID-19. Clones were read by immunoSEQ multiplex PCR, and TCRdb kept only the in-frame ones, dropping some. In the table there are about 280,000 clones, about 90% of which are singletons. The sequenced sample consisted of PBMCs or T cells enriched from blood (not recorded which). The origin of the receptors is a woman younger than 45 with acute COVID-19. Each CDR3 is given with its conserved first and last residue. The D gene is left open where the match is weak. Some rows mark clone size as missing; the rest say once, few, many or name a class of expanded clone.

d_call,v_call,j_call,clone_size,cdr3_nt,cdr3_aa
TRBD2,TRBV5-1,TRBJ2-1,.,TGCGCCAGCAGCTTGGATGCCGGGACTAGCTCTTTCACTGAGCAGTTCTTC,CASSLDAGTSSFTEQFF
TRBD2,TRBV5-6,TRBJ2-7,.,TGTGCCAGCTCACGACTAGCGGAGACCTACGAGCAGTACTTC,CASSRLAETYEQYF
TRBD1,TRBV18,TRBJ1-6,.,TGTGCCAGCTCACCAGACAGGGGAGACTCACCCCTCCACTTT,CASSPDRGDSPLHF
.,TRBV11-3,TRBJ2-7,.,TGTGCCAGCAGCCGTGGACAGCCCTACGAGCAGTACTTC,CASSRGQPYEQYF
.,TRBV18,TRBJ2-7,.,TGTGCCAGCTCAGCCCAAACAGCGGCCTACGAGCAGTACTTC,CASSAQTAAYEQYF
.,TRBV4-1,TRBJ2-1,.,TGCGCCAGCAGCCAAGCGGGCGTAGCGTACAATGAGCAGTTCTTC,CASSQAGVAYNEQFF
.,TRBV19,TRBJ1-1,.,TGTGCCAGTAGTATACTTGACAGCCGGAACACTGAAGCTTTCTTT,CASSILDSRNTEAFF
.,TRBV13,TRBJ2-1,.,TGTGCCAGCAGCTCTCGGGAAGGACTGAGCTCCTACAATGAGCAGTTCTTC,CASSSREGLSSYNEQFF
TRBD2,TRBV2,TRBJ2-2,.,TGTGCCAGCAAACTAGCGTCGAACACCGGGGAGCTGTTTTTT,CASKLASNTGELFF
.,TRBV16,TRBJ1-5,once,TGTGCCAGCAGCCAATCGAATGAGGATCAGCCCCAGCATTTT,CASSQSNEDQPQHF
TRBD1,TRBV7-8,TRBJ2-3,.,TGTGCCAGCAGCGCCGACCCGGGACAGGGCGATCCAGATACGCAGTATTTT,CASSADPGQGDPDTQYF
TRBD2,TRBV10-1,TRBJ2-1,.,TGCGCCAGCAGTGATTACGGGACTAGCGGGACCAATGAGCAGTTCTTC,CASSDYGTSGTNEQFF
TRBD1,TRBV9,TRBJ1-2,.,TGTGCCAGCAGCAGAACAGGGGACTATGGCTACACCTTC,CASSRTGDYGYTF
TRBD2,TRBV28,TRBJ2-1,.,TGTGCCAGCAGTAGCGGGAGCCGACTCAATGAGCAGTTCTTC,CASSSGSRLNEQFF
TRBD2,TRBV27,TRBJ2-7,.,TGTGCCAGCAGTCTAAGACTAGCGGGAGGATCCCCCTCGACCTACGAGCAGTACTTC,CASSLRLAGGSPSTYEQYF
TRBD1,TRBV4-1,TRBJ1-4,.,TGCGCCAGCAGCCGGTACCCGGGACAGGGACCGACTAATGAAAAACTGTTTTTT,CASSRYPGQGPTNEKLFF
.,TRBV7-8,TRBJ2-3,once,TGTGCCAGCACCGCTGTTTTTGGTGGGCGCACAGATACGCAGTATTTT,CASTAVFGGRTDTQYF
.,TRBV7-2,TRBJ1-1,once,TGTGCCAGCAGCTCCCACCCGGGGTCAAAGACTGAAGCTTTCTTT,CASSSHPGSKTEAFF
.,TRBV2,TRBJ2-3,.,TGTGCCAGCGGGGGAGGGGGAGATACGCAGTATTTT,CASGGGGDTQYF
.,TRBV3-1/TRBV3-2,TRBJ2-7,.,TGTGCCAGCAGCCAAGCGCCAGCCTACGAGCAGTACTTC,CASSQAPAYEQYF
TRBD2,TRBV2,TRBJ2-1,.,TGTGCCAGCACGGAGGTAGCGGGAGTCTTGGATGAGCAGTTCTTC,CASTEVAGVLDEQFF
.,TRBV6-1,TRBJ1-5,.,TGTGCCAGCAGTGAAAGACCGGGTTATAGCAATCAGCCCCAGCATTTT,CASSERPGYSNQPQHF
TRBD2,TRBV7-2,TRBJ2-1,few,TGTGCCAGCAGGACTAGCGGGAGTGGTGAGCAGTTCTTC,CASRTSGSGEQFF
.,TRBV19,TRBJ2-3,few,TGTGCCAGTAGTATGGGACAAGTGAGGACAGATACGCAGTATTTT,CASSMGQVRTDTQYF
.,TRBV7-6,TRBJ2-1,once,TGTGCCAGCAGCCTTTACGCGGGGGCCTCCTACAATGAGCAGTTCTTC,CASSLYAGASYNEQFF
.,TRBV24-1,TRBJ2-1,.,TGTGCCACCAGTGGGGTGGACGGACTTTACAATGAGCAGTTCTTC,CATSGVDGLYNEQFF
.,TRBV28,TRBJ1-5,.,TGTGCCAGCAACCGGGATAGCAATCAGCCCCAGCATTTT,CASNRDSNQPQHF
.,TRBV15,TRBJ2-7,.,TGTGCCACCAGCAGAGATGCGGGCTCCTACGAGCAGTACTTC,CATSRDAGSYEQYF
TRBD1,TRBV30,TRBJ1-1,.,TGTGCCTGGAGTTCAAAACAGGGGGTCACTGAAGCTTTCTTT,CAWSSKQGVTEAFF
TRBD1,TRBV2,TRBJ2-1,once,TGTGCCAGCAGTGAAGGGACAGGGATCTACAATGAGCAGTTCTTC,CASSEGTGIYNEQFF
.,TRBV2,TRBJ2-7,.,TGTGCCAGCAGTGAGTTAGACTCAGACGAGCAGTACTTC,CASSELDSDEQYF
.,TRBV27,TRBJ1-4,once,TGTGCCAGCAGCTATACGCGGGGGGCTAATGAAAAACTGTTTTTT,CASSYTRGANEKLFF
.,TRBV7-8,TRBJ2-1,once,TGTGCCAGCAGCTTAGTTGTCACAGCCCTCTCCTACAATGAGCAGTTCTTC,CASSLVVTALSYNEQFF
TRBD1,TRBV24-1,TRBJ2-7,.,TGTGCCACCAGTGATCCGGGACAGGGAAGTTACGAGCAGTACTTC,CATSDPGQGSYEQYF
.,TRBV28,TRBJ1-5,.,TGTGCCAGCATTAAGGGCAGGGGATTTGATCAGCCCCAGCATTTT,CASIKGRGFDQPQHF
TRBD1,TRBV19,TRBJ1-2,.,TGTGCCAGTAGTCCGGGACAGGATCTCTATGGCTACACCTTC,CASSPGQDLYGYTF
TRBD2,TRBV6-2/TRBV6-3,TRBJ2-7,.,TGTGCCAGCAGTCTTCTGGACTACGGGACTAGCACCTTC,CASSLLDYGTSTF
TRBD2,TRBV19,TRBJ2-7,.,TGTGCCAGTAGTACCGGACTAGCGGGACACGAGCAGTACTTC,CASSTGLAGHEQYF
.,TRBV28,TRBJ1-5,.,TGTGCCAGCAGAAATACAGGGACCTATCAGCCCCAGCATTTT,CASRNTGTYQPQHF
.,TRBV4-1,TRBJ1-1,.,TGCGCCAGCAGCCAAGTTTCAGGGGTCTTTGCCACTGAAGCTTTCTTT,CASSQVSGVFATEAFF
.,TRBV4-1,TRBJ2-7,.,TGCGCCAGCAGCCAAGGGGCGGGATCTCACGAGCAGTACTTC,CASSQGAGSHEQYF
.,TRBV2,TRBJ2-1,.,TGTGCCAGCAGTGAGGGGGGGCTGGGCATAATCGAGCAGTTCTTC,CASSEGGLGIIEQFF
.,TRBV9,TRBJ1-5,.,TGTGCCAGCAGCCTTAGCGCCGGGCAGGGGTTGGGCAATCAGCCCCAGCATTTT,CASSLSAGQGLGNQPQHF